The 3 T cell receptor beta chains given below trace back to one sample, sequenced in a study of T cell responses to AZD1222 COVID-19 vaccine. The table came from immunoSEQ multiplex PCR; TCRdb's copy has only in-frame clones and leaves some out. The data hold 90,000 to 150,000 clones, with around 90% observed a single time. Specimen: peripheral blood, collected 28 days after the second AZD1222 dose. The receptor source for this set is an adult who received the AZD1222 COVID-19 vaccine.

CDR3 DNA sequence: TGTGCCAGCAGCTTAGAGGGGTTGGCCTCACGGAGACGAAATGAAAAACTGTTTTTT. Encoded protein: CASSLEGLASRRRNEKLFF. V gene TRBV11-2 combines with J gene TRBJ1-4; D is unclear. The CDR3 consists of 19 residues. V lost 0 bases to trimming and J lost 5 bases, with 22 bases between them. The V gene's germline CDR1 is SGHAT and CDR2 FQNNGV.

The chain carries TRBV7-2 and TRBJ1-1; weak D call: TRBD1 (6 bases). Between the trimmed V and J ends, which lost 0 bases and 5 bases, there was a span of 13 bases. Germline V gene lookup returns CDR1 SGHTA and CDR2 FQGNSA. CDR3 size: 15 residues. The CDR3 protein is CASSLAGTGATEAFF. As DNA, the CDR3 is TGTGCCAGCAGCTTAGCGGGAACGGGGGCAACTGAAGCTTTCTTT.

The genes are TRBV15 and TRBJ2-3; tentatively, D is TRBD1 (6 bases). Germline V lookup: CDR1 LNHNV, CDR2 YYDKDF (reference sequence). This CDR3 is 14 amino acids long. V lost 6 bases to trimming and J lost 2 bases, with 12 bases between them. The DNA of the CDR3 is TGTGCCACCAGGACAGGCGAAATCACAGATACGCAGTATTTT. This gives the protein CATRTGEITDTQYF.